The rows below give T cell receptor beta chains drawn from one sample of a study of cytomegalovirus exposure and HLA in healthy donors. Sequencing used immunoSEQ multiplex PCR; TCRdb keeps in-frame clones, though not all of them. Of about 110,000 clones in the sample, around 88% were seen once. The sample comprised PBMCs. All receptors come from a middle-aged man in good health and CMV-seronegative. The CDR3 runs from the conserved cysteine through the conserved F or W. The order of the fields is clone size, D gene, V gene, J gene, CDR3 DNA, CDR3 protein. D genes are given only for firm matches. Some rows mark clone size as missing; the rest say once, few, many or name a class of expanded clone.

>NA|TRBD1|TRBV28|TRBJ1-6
TGTGCCAGCAGTTTGGACAGGGTTACTTACTCACCCCTCCACTTT
CASSLDRVTYSPLHF
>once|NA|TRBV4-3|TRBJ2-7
TGCGCCAGCAGCCTCGGTCTAGCCACCGAGCAGTACTTC
CASSLGLATEQYF
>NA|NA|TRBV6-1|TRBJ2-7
TGTGCCAGCAGTGAGCCCAGCGACTCCTACGAGCAGTACTTC
CASSEPSDSYEQYF
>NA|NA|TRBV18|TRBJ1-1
TGTGCCAGCTCTGCGGGTCAGAACACTGAAGCTTTCTTT
CASSAGQNTEAFF
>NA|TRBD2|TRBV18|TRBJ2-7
TGTGCCAGCTCACCCCTAGCGGGGGCCTACGAGCAGTACTTC
CASSPLAGAYEQYF
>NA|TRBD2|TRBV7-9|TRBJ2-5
TGTGCCAGCAGCTTTGGGACGGGGGGTATACGGTACCAAGAGACCCAGTACTTC
CASSFGTGGIRYQETQYF
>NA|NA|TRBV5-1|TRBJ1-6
TGCGCCAGCAGCGCAGCTACAGGGACCTCACCCCTCCACTTT
CASSAATGTSPLHF
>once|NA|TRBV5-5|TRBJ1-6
TGTGCCAGCAGCAACGCAGGGAATTCACCCCTCCACTTT
CASSNAGNSPLHF
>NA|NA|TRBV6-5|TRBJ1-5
TGTGCCAGCAGCCCTGACAGTTCTAGCAATCAGCCCCAGCATTTT
CASSPDSSSNQPQHF
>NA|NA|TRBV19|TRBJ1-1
TGTGCCAGTAGTATGAACAGGGACGGAGGCACTGAAGCTTTCTTT
CASSMNRDGGTEAFF
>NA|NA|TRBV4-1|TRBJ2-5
TGCGCCAGCAGCCAAGATCGGACCGAAGGGAGGACCCAGTACTTC
CASSQDRTEGRTQYF
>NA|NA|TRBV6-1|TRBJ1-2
TGTGCCAGCACCCCGGTAGTAAACTATGGCTACACCTTC
CASTPVVNYGYTF
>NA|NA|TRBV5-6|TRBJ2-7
TGTGCCAGCAGCTTTAGGAGGGTGTCCTCCTACGAGCAGTACTTC
CASSFRRVSSYEQYF
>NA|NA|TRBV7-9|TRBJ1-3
TGTGCCAGCAGCTTAGGGGGCCTGCTGGCAAACACCATATATTTT
CASSLGGLLANTIYF
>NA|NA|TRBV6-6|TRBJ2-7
TGTGCCATCTCGACCGGGATCGACTCCTACGAGCAGTACTTC
CAISTGIDSYEQYF
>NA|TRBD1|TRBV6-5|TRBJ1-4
TGTGCCAGCAGATCTTCAGGGGGCGGGAATGAAAAACTGTTTTTT
CASRSSGGGNEKLFF
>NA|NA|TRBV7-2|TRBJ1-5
TGTGCCAGCAGCCCCAGGGTGACTCAGCCCCAGCATTTT
CASSPRVTQPQHF
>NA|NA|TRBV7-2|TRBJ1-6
TGTGCCAGCAGCTTACAAGGGGCCAGCTCCTATAATTCACCCCTCCACTTT
CASSLQGASSYNSPLHF
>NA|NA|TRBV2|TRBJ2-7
TGTGCCAGCAAGAAAGGACAAAGCTCCTACGAGCAGTACTTC
CASKKGQSSYEQYF
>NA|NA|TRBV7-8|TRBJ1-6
TGTGCCAGCAGGGGGATTGGGGGCAGTACCCCATCACCCCTCCACTTT
CASRGIGGSTPSPLHF
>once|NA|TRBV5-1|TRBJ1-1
TGCGCCAGCAGCTTGGCTGTGACTAATAGGGCTGAAGCTTTCTTT
CASSLAVTNRAEAFF
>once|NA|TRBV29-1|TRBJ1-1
TGCAGGGCAGGGAACACTGAAGCTTTCTTT
CRAGNTEAFF
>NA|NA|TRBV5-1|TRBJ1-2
TGCGCCAGCACGGACACCGGGAGCTATGGCTACACCTTC
CASTDTGSYGYTF
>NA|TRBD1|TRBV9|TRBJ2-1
TGTGCCAGCAGCGTTAACAGGGGTGAGGGTGAGCAGTTCTTC
CASSVNRGEGEQFF
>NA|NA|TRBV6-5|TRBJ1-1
TGTGCCAGCAGTTACTCGTTGGCAGGGCGAGCTTTCTTT
CASSYSLAGRAFF
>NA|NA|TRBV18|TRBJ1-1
TGTGCCAGCGCCCTAGGACTCGACACTGAAGCTTTCTTT
CASALGLDTEAFF